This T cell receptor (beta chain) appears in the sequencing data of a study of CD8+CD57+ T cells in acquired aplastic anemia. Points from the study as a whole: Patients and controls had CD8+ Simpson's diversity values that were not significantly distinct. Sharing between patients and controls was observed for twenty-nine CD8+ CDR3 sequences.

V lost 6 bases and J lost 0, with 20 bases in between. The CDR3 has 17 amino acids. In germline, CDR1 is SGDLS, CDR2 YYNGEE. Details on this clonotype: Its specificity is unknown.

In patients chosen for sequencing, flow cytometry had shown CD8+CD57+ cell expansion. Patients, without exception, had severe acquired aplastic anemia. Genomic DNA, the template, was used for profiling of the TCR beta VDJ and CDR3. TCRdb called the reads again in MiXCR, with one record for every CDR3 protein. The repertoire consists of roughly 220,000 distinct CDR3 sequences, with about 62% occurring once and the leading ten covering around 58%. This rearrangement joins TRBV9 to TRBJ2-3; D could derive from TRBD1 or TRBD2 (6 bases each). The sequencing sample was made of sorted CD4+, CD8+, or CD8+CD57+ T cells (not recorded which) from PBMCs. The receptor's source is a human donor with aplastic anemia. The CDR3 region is CASTSITGTFSTDTQYF. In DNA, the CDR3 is TGTGCCAGCACCTCTATTACAGGGACTTTTAGCACAGATACGCAGTATTTT.